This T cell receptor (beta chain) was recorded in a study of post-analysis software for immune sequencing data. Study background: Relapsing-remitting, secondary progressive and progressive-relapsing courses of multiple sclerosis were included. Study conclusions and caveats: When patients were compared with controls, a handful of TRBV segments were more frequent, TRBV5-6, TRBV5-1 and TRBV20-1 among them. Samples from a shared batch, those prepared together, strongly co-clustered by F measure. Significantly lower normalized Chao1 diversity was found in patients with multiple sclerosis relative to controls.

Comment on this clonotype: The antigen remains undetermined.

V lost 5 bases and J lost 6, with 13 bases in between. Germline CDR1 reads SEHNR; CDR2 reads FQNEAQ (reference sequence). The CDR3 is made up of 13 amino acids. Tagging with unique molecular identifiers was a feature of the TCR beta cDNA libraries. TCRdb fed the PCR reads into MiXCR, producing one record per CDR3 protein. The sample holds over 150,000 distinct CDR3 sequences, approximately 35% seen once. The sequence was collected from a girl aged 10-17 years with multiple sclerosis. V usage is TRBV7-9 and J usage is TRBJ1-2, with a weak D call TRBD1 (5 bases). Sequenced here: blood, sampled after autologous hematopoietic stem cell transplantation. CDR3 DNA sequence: TGTGCCAGCAGCCCGGGGCCAAATAATGGCTACACCTTC. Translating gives CASSPGPNNGYTF.